This paragraph reports one TCR beta chain. The antigen is undetermined. This entry comes from a study of beta chain features in type 1 diabetes. Findings of the study overall: All four CD4+ subsets of Type 1 diabetes patients contained TCRB CDR3s that were moderately but significantly shorter. VDJ junctions from type 1 diabetes patients carried fewer insertions and larger deletions. Because the template was cDNA, high-expressing cells might be over-represented. The influence of HLA type on TCRB rearrangement stayed undetermined.

Germline V gene lookup returns CDR1 SGHRS and CDR2 YFSETQ. The CDR3 is made up of 16 amino acids. With 1 base clipped from V and 5 bases from J, the junction kept 11 bases outside the gene matches. The sequenced template was cDNA made from the entire isolated RNA. Profiled with immunoSEQ multiplex PCR; TCRdb holds only in-frame clones, not every one. The top ten clones hold around 0.9% of a sample with over 150,000 clones, roughly 7.1% of them seen once. Using CD45RO/CCR7/CD25/CD127/CD95/CD27, CD4+ naive, central memory, regulatory and stem cell-like memory cells were sorted. The sequencing sample was made of central memory CD4+ T cells from blood. The sequence derives from a woman in her forties with type 1 diabetes. The chain employs TRBV5-1 and TRBJ2-5, with 7 bases identical to TRBD2. The CDR3 DNA sequence: TGCGCCAGCAGCTTGCAGCCTTCCGGGACTACTGAGACCCAGTACTTC. It encodes CASSLQPSGTTETQYF.